A single T cell receptor (beta chain) is shown here with its context. Its specificity is not known. This sample was taken from a study of Ad26.COV2.S vaccination and SARS-CoV-2 variants. Study observations and caveats: Spike-specific responses of CD8+ and CD4+ T cells were reported to display substantial breadth after vaccination. Vaccinees showed greater spike-specific TCR breadth than placebo recipients.

The germline V gene encodes CDR1 SGHKS and CDR2 YYEKEE (reference sequence). This CDR3 spans 12 amino acids. V was pared by 7 bases and J by 1 base, with 1 base of the junction left unmatched. The data were produced by immunoSEQ multiplex PCR, yet TCRdb's version contains in-frame clones alone and is incomplete. Of roughly 380,000 clones listed, around 90% are singletons. The receptor was isolated from a human donor who had recovered from COVID-19. The specimen was peripheral blood, collected after recovery from COVID-19. The gene calls are TRBV5-5 and TRBJ1-1; 7 nucleotides agree with TRBD1. CDR3 region: CASGQANTEAFF. As DNA, the CDR3 is TGTGCCAGCGGACAGGCGAACACTGAAGCTTTCTTT. The whole variable domain, remainder taken from reference TRBV5-5 and TRBJ1-1, is DAGVTQSPTHLIKTRGQQVTLRCSPISGHKSVSWYQQVLGQGPQFIFQYYEKEERGRGNFPDRFSARQFPNYSSELNVNALLLGDSALYLCASGQANTEAFFGQGTRLTVV.